A selection of T cell receptor beta chains follows, all from one sample in a study of T cell repertoires in cytomegalovirus infection. TCRdb recomputed calls from the reads with MiXCR, one row per CDR3 protein. Of about a million distinct CDR3 sequences in the sample, around 31% were seen once. For these receptors, no antigen is known. The input for sequencing was cultured CD8+ T cells from PBMCs, taken from culture after CMV antigen stimulation. These receptors originate from a human donor in good health (CMV status not recorded). Some clones in this sample may be carry-over from other donors' samples. Each CDR3 is given with its conserved first and last residue. The D gene is left open where the match is weak. Not every row has a clone size; where given, it reads once, few, many or a size class.

D gene	V gene	clone size	J gene	CDR3 protein	CDR3 DNA
.	TRBV5-1	many	TRBJ1-1	CASSIYRVGTEAFF	TGCGCCAGCAGTATTTACAGGGTCGGCACTGAAGCTTTCTTT
.	TRBV6-6	.	TRBJ1-1	CASSPRRVTEAFF	TGTGCCAGCAGTCCCCGAAGGGTCACTGAAGCTTTCTTT
.	TRBV9	.	TRBJ1-2	CASSVRTGYRGYTF	TGTGCCAGCAGCGTAAGAACCGGATACCGAGGCTACACCTTC
.	TRBV7-2	many	TRBJ1-1	CASSFSSRGTEAFF	TGTGCCAGCAGCTTTAGTAGTAGGGGTACTGAAGCTTTCTTT
.	TRBV7-3	many	TRBJ1-1	CASSFRGNTEAFF	TGTGCCAGCAGCTTCAGGGGGAACACTGAAGCTTTCTTT
TRBD1	TRBV20-1	.	TRBJ1-2	CSALGHTTGDGYTF	TGCAGTGCTCTAGGTCACACGACAGGGGATGGCTACACCTTC
.	TRBV7-9	many	TRBJ1-5	CASSFGWQGNQPQHF	TGTGCCAGCAGCTTCGGGTGGCAGGGCAATCAGCCCCAGCATTTT
.	TRBV7-6	many	TRBJ1-1	CASSGKDGYTEAFF	TGTGCCAGCAGCGGTAAGGACGGCTACACTGAAGCTTTCTTT
.	TRBV6-2/TRBV6-3	few	TRBJ2-5	CASTLGMWDQETQYF	TGTGCCAGCACTCTTGGGATGTGGGACCAGGAGACCCAGTACTTC
.	TRBV24-1	.	TRBJ2-1	CATSDLGTEQFF	TGTGCCACCAGTGATTTGGGGACAGAGCAGTTCTTC
.	TRBV7-8	many	TRBJ2-1	CASSLRPSSVDEQFF	TGTGCCAGCAGCTTACGACCCTCCAGTGTGGATGAGCAGTTCTTC
.	TRBV20-1	.	TRBJ2-3	CSAILRGLTDTQYF	TGCAGTGCTATCCTCCGGGGACTCACAGATACGCAGTATTTT
.	TRBV29-1	.	TRBJ2-5	CSGPRGLQETQYF	TGCAGCGGCCCGCGGGGTTTACAAGAGACCCAGTACTTC
TRBD1	TRBV2	few	TRBJ1-5	CASSERGQPDRPQHF	TGTGCCAGCAGTGAGAGGGGACAGCCCGATCGGCCCCAGCATTTT
.	TRBV4-2	few	TRBJ1-5	CASSQDIWGNDQPQHF	TGTGCCAGCAGCCAAGATATCTGGGGGAACGATCAGCCCCAGCATTTT
TRBD2	TRBV10-3	.	TRBJ2-3	CAISQLAGVADTQYF	TGTGCCATCAGCCAACTAGCGGGGGTGGCAGATACGCAGTATTTT
.	TRBV7-6	.	TRBJ1-5	CASSYRDQPQHF	TGTGCCAGCAGCTACAGGGACCAGCCCCAGCATTTT
.	TRBV7-6	few	TRBJ1-2	CASTPAGTTGSYTF	TGTGCCAGCACCCCAGCCGGGACTACGGGAAGCTACACCTTC
.	TRBV2	.	TRBJ1-2	CASSEAGITVNYGYTF	TGTGCCAGCAGTGAAGCGGGGATCACAGTTAACTATGGCTACACCTTC
.	TRBV7-3	once	TRBJ2-7	CASSRKGGSYEQYF	TGTGCCAGCAGCCGGAAAGGGGGCTCCTACGAGCAGTACTTC
.	TRBV7-7	few	TRBJ2-5	CASSDATETQYF	TGTGCTAGCAGCGACGCGACAGAGACCCAGTACTTC
TRBD1	TRBV7-9	few	TRBJ1-2	CAVRTGATNYGYTF	TGTGCCGTACGAACAGGGGCGACTAACTATGGCTACACCTTC
TRBD2	TRBV11-2	.	TRBJ2-2	CASSLNGRGGATGELFF	TGTGCCAGCAGCTTAAATGGGCGGGGGGGCGCCACCGGGGAGCTGTTTTTT
.	TRBV7-5	few	TRBJ1-1	CISVSEALSLMNTEAFF	.
TRBD2	TRBV7-2	many	TRBJ2-2	CASSLNGRGAGTGELFF	TGTGCCAGCAGCTTAAACGGGCGGGGGGCAGGGACCGGGGAGCTGTTTTTT
.	TRBV27	.	TRBJ1-5	CASSLSITGQPQHF	TGTGCCAGCAGTTTATCAATTACGGGACAGCCCCAGCATTTT
.	TRBV7-8	many	TRBJ2-3	CASSRAVTDTQYF	TGTGCCAGCAGCCGGGCCGTCACAGATACGCAGTATTTT
.	TRBV7-2	.	TRBJ1-5	CASSLGRQRNQPQHF	TGTGCCAGCAGCTTAGGCCGACAGCGCAATCAGCCCCAGCATTTT
.	TRBV5-4	few	TRBJ2-1	CASSTSAEGGSYNEQFF	TGTGCCAGCAGCACCTCAGCGGAAGGGGGCTCCTACAATGAGCAGTTCTTC
.	TRBV7-6	few	TRBJ1-1	CASRLRPGNTEAFF	TGTGCCAGCAGACTAAGGCCGGGGAACACTGAAGCTTTCTTT
.	TRBV7-9	few	TRBJ2-3	CASSHPLWNSDTQYF	TGTGCCAGCAGCCACCCTCTTTGGAACTCAGATACGCAGTATTTT
TRBD1	TRBV7-9	.	TRBJ2-2	CASSHPRDRVYTGELFF	TGTGCCAGCAGCCACCCCCGGGACAGGGTATACACCGGGGAGCTGTTTTTT
.	TRBV20-1	.	TRBJ2-1	CSLRPSSYNEQFF	TGCAGCCTACGCCCGAGCTCCTACAATGAGCAGTTCTTC
.	TRBV19	once	TRBJ2-2	CASPTQNTGELFF	TGTGCCAGTCCGACTCAGAACACCGGGGAGCTGTTTTTT
.	TRBV29-1	.	TRBJ2-3	CSVEGGERSTDTQYF	TGCAGCGTTGAAGGCGGGGAGCGGAGCACAGATACGCAGTATTTT
.	TRBV7-9	.	TRBJ2-3	CASRSGWDTQYF	TGTGCCAGCAGATCTGGGTGGGATACGCAGTATTTT
.	TRBV4-3	.	TRBJ1-6	CASSQDGELNSLLHF	TGCGCCAGCAGCCAAGATGGGGAACTTAATTCACTCCTCCACTTT